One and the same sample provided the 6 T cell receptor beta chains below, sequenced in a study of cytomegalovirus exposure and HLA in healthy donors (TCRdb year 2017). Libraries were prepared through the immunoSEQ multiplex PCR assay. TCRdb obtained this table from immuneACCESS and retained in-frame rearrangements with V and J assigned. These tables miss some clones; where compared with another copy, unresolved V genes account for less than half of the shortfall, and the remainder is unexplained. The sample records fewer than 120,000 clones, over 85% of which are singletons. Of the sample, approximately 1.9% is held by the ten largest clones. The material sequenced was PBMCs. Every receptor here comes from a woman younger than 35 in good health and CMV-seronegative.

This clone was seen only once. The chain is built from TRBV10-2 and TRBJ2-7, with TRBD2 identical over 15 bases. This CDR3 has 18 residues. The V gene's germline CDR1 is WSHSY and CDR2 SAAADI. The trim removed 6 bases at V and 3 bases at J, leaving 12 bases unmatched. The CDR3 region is CASRVGLAGGIRVYEQYF. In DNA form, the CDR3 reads TGCGCCAGCAGGGTGGGACTAGCGGGAGGTATCAGAGTCTACGAGCAGTACTTC.

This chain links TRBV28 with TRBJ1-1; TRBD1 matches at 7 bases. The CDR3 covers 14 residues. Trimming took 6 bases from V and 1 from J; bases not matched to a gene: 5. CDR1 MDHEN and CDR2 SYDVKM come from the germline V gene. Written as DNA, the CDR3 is TGTGCCAGCAGACTCAGGGGGACGAACACTGAAGCTTTCTTT. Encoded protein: CASRLRGTNTEAFF.

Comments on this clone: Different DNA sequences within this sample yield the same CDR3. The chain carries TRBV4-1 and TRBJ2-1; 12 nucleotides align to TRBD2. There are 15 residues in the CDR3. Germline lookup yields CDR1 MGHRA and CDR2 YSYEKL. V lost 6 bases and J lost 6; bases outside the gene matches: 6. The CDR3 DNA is TGCGCCAGCAGGCCTGGACTAGCGGGATCCAATGAGCAGTTCTTC. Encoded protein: CASRPGLAGSNEQFF.

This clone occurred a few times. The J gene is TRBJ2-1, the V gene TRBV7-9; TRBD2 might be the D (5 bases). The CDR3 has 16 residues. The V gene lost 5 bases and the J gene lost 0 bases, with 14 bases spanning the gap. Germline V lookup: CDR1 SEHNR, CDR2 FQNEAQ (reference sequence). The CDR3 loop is CASSQLSSLSYNEQFF. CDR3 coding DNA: TGTGCCAGCAGCCAGCTATCTAGCCTCTCCTACAATGAGCAGTTCTTC.

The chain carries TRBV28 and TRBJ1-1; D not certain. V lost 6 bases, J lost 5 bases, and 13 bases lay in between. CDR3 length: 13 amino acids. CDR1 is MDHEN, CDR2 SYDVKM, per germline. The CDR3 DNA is TGTGCCAGCAGACTACCCCACCCTACTGAAGCTTTCTTT. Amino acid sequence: CASRLPHPTEAFF.

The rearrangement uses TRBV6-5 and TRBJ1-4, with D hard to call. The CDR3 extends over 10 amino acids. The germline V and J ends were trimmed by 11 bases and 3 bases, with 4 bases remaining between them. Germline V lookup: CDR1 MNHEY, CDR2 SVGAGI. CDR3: CASSNEKLFF. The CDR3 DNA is TGTGCCTCCTCTAATGAAAAACTGTTTTTT.